Described below is a single TCR beta chain sequence and its context. The antigen remains unidentified. CDR1 MNHEY and CDR2 SVGAGI come from the germline V gene. CDR3 size: 14 residues. Trimming took off 6 bases at V and 3 bases at J, with 14 bases between the two ends. These data originate in a study of shared clonotypes between healthy human individuals. About the study: Three CD4 naive, three CD4 memory, two CD8 naive and one CD8 memory plate were used per donor. The study, taken as a whole, reports: It was the few donors that limited the genetic and exposure-history diversity represented. Memory subsets had estimated richness that was generally smaller than that of naive subsets.

The method was immunoSEQ multiplex PCR; TCRdb's version includes in-frame clones alone and lacks a portion of them. The sample yields roughly 2,300,000 clones, 85% to 95% seen once. Sample: naive CD4+ T cells from PBMCs. The subset here: CD45RA+ positively selected. The rearrangement uses TRBV6-5 and TRBJ1-1, with D perhaps TRBD1 (6 bases). This receptor was obtained from a man between 18 and 29 years old in good health. Some clones in this sample may be carry-over from other donors' samples. Here the CDR3 reads CASRLGGADTEAFF. As DNA, the CDR3 is TGTGCCAGCAGACTTGGGGGCGCCGACACTGAAGCTTTCTTT.